This record covers a single T cell receptor (beta chain). The CDR3 length is 17 residues. Germline-derived CDR1 and CDR2 are MDHEN and SYDVKM. With V trimmed by 6 bases and J by 3 bases, 16 bases remained unmatched. This entry belongs to a study of blood T cell repertoires in COVID-19. Profiling relied on immunoSEQ multiplex PCR, and the TCRdb table lists in-frame clones only, not all of them. Here the sample spans a few hundred thousand clones, approximately 81% being singletons. The sequenced sample consisted of peripheral blood. The V and J genes are TRBV28 and TRBJ1-1; 7 positions match TRBD1. The origin of this receptor is a woman aged 18-35 years with acute or convalescent COVID-19. The CDR3 DNA reads TGTGCCAGCAGACCGACCGGGACAGAAAAGGCCTACACTGAAGCTTTCTTT. It is translated as CASRPTGTEKAYTEAFF.